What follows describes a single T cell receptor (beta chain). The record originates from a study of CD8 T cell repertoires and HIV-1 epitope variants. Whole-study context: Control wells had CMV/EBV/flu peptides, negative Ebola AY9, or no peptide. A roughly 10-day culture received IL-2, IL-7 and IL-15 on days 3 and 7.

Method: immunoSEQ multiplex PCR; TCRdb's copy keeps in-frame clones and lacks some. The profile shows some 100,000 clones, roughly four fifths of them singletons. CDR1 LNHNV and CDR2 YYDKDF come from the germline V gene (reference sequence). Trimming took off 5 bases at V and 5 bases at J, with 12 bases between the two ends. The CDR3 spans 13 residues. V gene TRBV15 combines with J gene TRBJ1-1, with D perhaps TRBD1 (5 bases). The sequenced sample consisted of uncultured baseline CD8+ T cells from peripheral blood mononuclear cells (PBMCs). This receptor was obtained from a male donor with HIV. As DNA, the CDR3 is TGTGCCACCAGCTACAGTGACAGTACTGAAGCTTTCTTT. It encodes CATSYSDSTEAFF.